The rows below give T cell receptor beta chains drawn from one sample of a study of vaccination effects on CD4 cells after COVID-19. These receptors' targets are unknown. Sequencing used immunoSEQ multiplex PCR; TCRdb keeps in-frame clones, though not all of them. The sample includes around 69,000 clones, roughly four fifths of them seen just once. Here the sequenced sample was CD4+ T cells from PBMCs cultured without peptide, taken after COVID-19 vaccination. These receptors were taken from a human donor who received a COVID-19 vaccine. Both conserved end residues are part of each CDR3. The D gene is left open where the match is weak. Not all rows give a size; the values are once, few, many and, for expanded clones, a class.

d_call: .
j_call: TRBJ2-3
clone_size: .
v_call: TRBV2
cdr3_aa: CASSGNRVADTQYF
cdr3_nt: TGTGCCAGCAGTGGTAACAGAGTAGCAGATACGCAGTATTTT

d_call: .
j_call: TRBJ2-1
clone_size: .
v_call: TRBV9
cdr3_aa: CASSVVGTYNEQFF
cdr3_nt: TGTGCCAGCAGCGTAGTGGGAACCTACAATGAGCAGTTCTTC

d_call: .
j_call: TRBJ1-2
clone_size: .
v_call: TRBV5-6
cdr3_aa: CASSPDRNYGYTF
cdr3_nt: TGTGCCAGCAGCCCGGACAGAAACTATGGCTACACCTTC

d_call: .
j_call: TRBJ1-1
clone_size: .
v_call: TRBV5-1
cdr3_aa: CASSLAITAGQNTEAFF
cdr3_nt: TGCGCCAGCAGCTTGGCCATTACGGCGGGGCAGAACACTGAAGCTTTCTTT

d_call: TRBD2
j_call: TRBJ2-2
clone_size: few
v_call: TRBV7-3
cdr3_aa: CASSLMGGSNTGELFF
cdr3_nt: TGTGCCAGCAGCTTAATGGGGGGGTCGAACACCGGGGAGCTGTTTTTT

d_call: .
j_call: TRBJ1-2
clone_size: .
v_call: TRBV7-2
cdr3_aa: CASSGGGLYGYTF
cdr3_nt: TGTGCCAGCAGCGGTGGGGGGCTCTATGGCTACACCTTC

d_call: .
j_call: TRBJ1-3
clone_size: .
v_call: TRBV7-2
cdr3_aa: CASSYGSFSGNTIYF
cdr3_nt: TGTGCCAGCAGCTACGGATCATTCTCTGGAAACACCATATATTTT

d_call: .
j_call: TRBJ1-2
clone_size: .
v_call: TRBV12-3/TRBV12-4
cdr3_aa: CASSLIYGYTF
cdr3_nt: TGTGCCAGCAGTTTAATCTATGGCTACACCTTC

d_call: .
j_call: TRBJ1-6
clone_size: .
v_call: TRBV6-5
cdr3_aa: CASRQGYNSPLHF
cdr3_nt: TGTGCCAGCAGGCAGGGGTATAATTCACCCCTCCACTTT

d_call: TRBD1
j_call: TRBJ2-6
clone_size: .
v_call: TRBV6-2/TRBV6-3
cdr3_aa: CASSYRFRGFTLSGANVLTF
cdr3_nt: TGTGCCAGCAGTTACCGTTTCAGGGGGTTTACCCTTTCTGGGGCCAACGTCCTGACTTTC

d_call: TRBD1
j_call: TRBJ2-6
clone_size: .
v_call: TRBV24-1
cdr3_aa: CATSPRTGIGGANVLTF
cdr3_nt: TGTGCCACCAGTCCCCGGACAGGGATTGGGGGGGCCAACGTCCTGACTTTC

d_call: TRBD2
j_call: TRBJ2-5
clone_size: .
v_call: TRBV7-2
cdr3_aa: CASSRTGGRETQYF
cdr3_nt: TGTGCCAGCAGCCGCACCGGGGGGAGGGAGACCCAGTACTTC

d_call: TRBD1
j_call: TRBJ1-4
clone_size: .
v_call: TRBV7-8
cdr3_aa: CASSSDRGPANEKLFF
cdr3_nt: TGTGCCAGCAGCTCGGACAGGGGGCCTGCTAATGAAAAACTGTTTTTT

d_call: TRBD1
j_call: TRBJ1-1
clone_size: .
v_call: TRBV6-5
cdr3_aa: CASTRGWGEDTEAFF
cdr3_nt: TGTGCCAGCACCAGGGGGTGGGGCGAGGACACTGAAGCTTTCTTT

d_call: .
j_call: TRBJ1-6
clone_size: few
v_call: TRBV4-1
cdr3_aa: CASSLLEGRTYNSPLHF
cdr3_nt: TGCGCCAGCAGCCTCTTAGAGGGACGGACTTATAATTCACCCCTCCACTTT

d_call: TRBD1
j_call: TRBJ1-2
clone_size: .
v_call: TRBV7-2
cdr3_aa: CASSQLDRASGYTF
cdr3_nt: TGTGCCAGCAGCCAACTCGACAGGGCTTCAGGCTACACCTTC

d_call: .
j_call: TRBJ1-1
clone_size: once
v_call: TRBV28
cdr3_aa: CALQQGNTEAFF
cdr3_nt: TGTGCCCTGCAACAGGGGAACACTGAAGCTTTCTTT

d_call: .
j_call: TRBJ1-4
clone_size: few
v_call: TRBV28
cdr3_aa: CASRSGQNEKLFF
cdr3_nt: TGTGCCAGCAGAAGCGGACAGAATGAAAAACTGTTTTTT

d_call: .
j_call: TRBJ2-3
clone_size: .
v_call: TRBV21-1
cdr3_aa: CASSPRPASGHSTDTQYF
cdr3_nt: TGTGCCAGCAGCCCGCGGCCGGCGTCGGGACACAGCACAGATACGCAGTATTTT